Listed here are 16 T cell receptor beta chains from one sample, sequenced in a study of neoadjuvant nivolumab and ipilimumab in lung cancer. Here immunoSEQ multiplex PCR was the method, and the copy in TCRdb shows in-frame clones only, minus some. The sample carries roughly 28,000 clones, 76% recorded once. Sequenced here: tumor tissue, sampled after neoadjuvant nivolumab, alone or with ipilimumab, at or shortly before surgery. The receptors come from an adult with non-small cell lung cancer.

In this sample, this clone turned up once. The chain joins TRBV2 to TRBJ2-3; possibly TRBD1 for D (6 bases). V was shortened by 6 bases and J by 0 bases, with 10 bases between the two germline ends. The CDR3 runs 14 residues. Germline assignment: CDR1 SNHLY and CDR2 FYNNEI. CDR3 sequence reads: CASSRQVSTDTQYF. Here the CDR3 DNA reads TGTGCCAGCAGCCGACAGGTTAGCACAGATACGCAGTATTTT.

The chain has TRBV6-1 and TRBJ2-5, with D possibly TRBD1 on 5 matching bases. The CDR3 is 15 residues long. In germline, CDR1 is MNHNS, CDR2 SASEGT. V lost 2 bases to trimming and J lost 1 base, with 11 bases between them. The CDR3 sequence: CASSENPGPQETQYF. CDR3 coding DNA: TGTGCCAGCAGTGAAAACCCAGGGCCCCAAGAGACCCAGTACTTC.

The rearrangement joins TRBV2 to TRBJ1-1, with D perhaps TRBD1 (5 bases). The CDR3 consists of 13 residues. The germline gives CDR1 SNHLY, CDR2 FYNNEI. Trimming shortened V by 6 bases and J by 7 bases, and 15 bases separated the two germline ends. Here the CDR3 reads CASRTDGRGEAFF. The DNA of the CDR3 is TGTGCCAGCAGAACGGACGGAAGGGGTGAAGCTTTCTTT.

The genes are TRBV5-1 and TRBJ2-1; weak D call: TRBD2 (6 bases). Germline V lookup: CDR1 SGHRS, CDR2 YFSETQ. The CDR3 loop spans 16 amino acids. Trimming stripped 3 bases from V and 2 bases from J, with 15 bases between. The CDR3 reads CASSSGRGGAYNEQFF. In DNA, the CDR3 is TGCGCCAGCAGCTCTGGGCGGGGTGGCGCCTACAATGAGCAGTTCTTC. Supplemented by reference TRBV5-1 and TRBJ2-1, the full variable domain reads KAGVTQTPRYLIKTRGQQVTLSCSPISGHRSVSWYQQTPGQGLQFLFEYFSETQRNKGNFPGRFSGRQFSNSRSEMNVSTLELGDSALYLCASSSGRGGAYNEQFFGPGTRLTVL.

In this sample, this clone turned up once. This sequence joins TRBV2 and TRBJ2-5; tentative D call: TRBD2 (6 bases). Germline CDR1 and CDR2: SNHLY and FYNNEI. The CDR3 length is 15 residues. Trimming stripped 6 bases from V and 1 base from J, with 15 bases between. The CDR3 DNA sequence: TGTGCCAGCAGAGAGGGAGGCACTATCCAAGAGACCCAGTACTTC. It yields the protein CASREGGTIQETQYF.

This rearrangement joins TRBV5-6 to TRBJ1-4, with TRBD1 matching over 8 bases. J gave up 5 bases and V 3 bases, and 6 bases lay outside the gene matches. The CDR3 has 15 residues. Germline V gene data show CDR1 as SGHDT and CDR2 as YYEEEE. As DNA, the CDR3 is TGTGCCAGCAGCTCCGACAGGGGCAGGAATGAAAAACTGTTTTTT. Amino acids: CASSSDRGRNEKLFF.

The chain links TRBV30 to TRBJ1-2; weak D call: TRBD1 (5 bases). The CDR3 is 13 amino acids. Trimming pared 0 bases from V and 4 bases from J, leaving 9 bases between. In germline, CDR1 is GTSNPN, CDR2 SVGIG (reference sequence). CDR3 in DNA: TGTGCCTGGAGTGTAGGCAGGGTCTATGGCTACACCTTC. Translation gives CAWSVGRVYGYTF.

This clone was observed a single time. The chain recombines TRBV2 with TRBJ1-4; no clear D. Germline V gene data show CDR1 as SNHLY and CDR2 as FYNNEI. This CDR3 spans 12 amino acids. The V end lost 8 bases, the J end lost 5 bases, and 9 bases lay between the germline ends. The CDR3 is CASSRWNEKLFF. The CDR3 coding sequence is TGTGCCAGCTCACGGTGGAATGAAAAACTGTTTTTT. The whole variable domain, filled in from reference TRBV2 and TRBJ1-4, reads EPEVTQTPSHQVTQMGQEVILRCVPISNHLYFYWYRQILGQKVEFLVSFYNNEISEKSEIFDDQFSVERPDGSNFTLKIRSTKLEDSAMYFCASSRWNEKLFFGSGTQLSVL.

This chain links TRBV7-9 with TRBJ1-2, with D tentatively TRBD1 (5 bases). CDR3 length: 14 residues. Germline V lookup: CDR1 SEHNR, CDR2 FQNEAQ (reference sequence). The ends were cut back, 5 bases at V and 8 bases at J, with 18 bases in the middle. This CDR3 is CASSLGERVRGYTF. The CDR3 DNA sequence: TGTGCCAGCAGCCTGGGGGAACGGGTTAGGGGCTACACCTTC.

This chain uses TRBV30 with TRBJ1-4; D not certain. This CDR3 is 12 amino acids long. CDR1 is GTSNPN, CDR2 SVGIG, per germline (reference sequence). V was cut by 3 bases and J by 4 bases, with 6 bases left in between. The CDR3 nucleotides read TGTGCCTGGAGCCGACTTAATGAAAAACTGTTTTTT. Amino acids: CAWSRLNEKLFF. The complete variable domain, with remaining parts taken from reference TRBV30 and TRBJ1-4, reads SQTIHQWPATLVQPVGSPLSLECTVEGTSNPNLYWYRQAAGRGLQLLFYSVGIGQISSEVPQNLSASRPQDRQFILSSKKLLLSDSGFYLCAWSRLNEKLFFGSGTQLSVL.

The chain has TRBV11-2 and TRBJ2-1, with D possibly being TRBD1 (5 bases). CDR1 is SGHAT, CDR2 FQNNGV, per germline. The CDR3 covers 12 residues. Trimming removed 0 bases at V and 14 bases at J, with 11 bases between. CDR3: CASSLESREKFF. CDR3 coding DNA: TGTGCCAGCAGCTTAGAGTCCAGGGAAAAGTTCTTC.

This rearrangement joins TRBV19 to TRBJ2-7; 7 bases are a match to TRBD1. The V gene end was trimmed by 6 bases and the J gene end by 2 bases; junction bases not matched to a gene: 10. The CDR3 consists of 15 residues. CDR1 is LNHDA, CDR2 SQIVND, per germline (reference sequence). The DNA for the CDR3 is TGTGCCAGTAGAGACAGGGCTATTACAACCTACGAGCAGTACTTC. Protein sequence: CASRDRAITTYEQYF. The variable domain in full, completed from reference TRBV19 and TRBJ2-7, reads DGGITQSPKYLFRKEGQNVTLSCEQNLNHDAMYWYRQDPGQGLRLIYYSQIVNDFQKGDIAEGYSVSREKKESFPLTVTSAQKNPTAFYLCASRDRAITTYEQYFGPGTRLTVT.

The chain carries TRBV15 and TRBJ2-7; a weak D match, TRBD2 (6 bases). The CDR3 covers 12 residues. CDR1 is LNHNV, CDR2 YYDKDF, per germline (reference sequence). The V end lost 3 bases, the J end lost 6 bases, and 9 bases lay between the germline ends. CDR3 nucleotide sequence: TGTGCCACCAGCAGGAGGGGAGGCGAGCAGTACTTC. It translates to CATSRRGGEQYF.

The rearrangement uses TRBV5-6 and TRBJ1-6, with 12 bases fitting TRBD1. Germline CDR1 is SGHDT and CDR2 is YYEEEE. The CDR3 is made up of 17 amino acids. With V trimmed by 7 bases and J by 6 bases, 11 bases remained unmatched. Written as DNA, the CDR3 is TGTGCCAGCGGGGACAGGGGGCTCGGCGGGGTTAATTCACCCCTCCACTTT. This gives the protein CASGDRGLGGVNSPLHF.

This CDR3 is CSVAAGRETQYF. The CDR3 coding sequence is TGCAGCGTTGCTGCAGGAAGGGAGACCCAGTACTTC. The chain is built from TRBV29-1 and TRBJ2-5, with D unresolved. Trimming took 4 bases from V and 5 from J, leaving 11 bases between them. This CDR3 has 12 residues. CDR1 and CDR2 (germline): SQVTM, ANQGSEA.

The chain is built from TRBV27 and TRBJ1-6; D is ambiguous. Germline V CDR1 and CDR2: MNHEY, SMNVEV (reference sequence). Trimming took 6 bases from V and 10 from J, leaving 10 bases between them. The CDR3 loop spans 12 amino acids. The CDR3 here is CASRESGSPLHF. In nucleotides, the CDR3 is TGTGCCAGCAGGGAAAGCGGGTCACCCCTCCACTTT.